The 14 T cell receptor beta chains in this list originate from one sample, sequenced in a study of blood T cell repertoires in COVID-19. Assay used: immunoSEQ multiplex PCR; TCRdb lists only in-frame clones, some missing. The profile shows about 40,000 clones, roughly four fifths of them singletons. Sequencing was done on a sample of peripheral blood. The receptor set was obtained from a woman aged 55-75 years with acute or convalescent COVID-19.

CDR3 DNA: TGTGCCAGCAGCTTAGGGCAGCGGGGGGTAAACAATGAGCAGTTCTTC. Amino acids: CASSLGQRGVNNEQFF. The V and J genes are TRBV5-4 and TRBJ2-1; TRBD2 aligns across 9 bases. The CDR3 extends over 16 amino acids. The V gene end was trimmed by 2 bases and the J gene end by 5 bases; junction bases not matched to a gene: 8. CDR1 and CDR2 from the germline V gene are SGHNT and YYREEE (reference sequence).

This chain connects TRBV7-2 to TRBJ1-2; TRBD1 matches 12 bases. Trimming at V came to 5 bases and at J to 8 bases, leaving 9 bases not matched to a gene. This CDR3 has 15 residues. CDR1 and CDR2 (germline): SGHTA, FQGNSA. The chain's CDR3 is CASSSTGQGALGYTF. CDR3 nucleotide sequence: TGTGCCAGCAGCAGCACGGGACAGGGGGCGCTCGGCTACACCTTC.

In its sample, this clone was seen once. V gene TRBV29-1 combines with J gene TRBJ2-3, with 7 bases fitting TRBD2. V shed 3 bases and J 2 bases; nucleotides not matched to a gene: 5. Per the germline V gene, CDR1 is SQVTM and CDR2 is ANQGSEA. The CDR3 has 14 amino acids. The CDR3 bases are TGCAGCGTTGACCGCGGGGGAAACACAGATACGCAGTATTTT. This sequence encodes CSVDRGGNTDTQYF.

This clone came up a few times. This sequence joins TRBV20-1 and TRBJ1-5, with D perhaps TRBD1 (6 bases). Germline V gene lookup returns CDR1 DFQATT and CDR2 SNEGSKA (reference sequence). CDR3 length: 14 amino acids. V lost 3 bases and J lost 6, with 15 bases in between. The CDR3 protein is CSASLGGRVQPQHF. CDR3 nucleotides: TGCAGTGCTAGTTTAGGGGGGAGGGTTCAGCCCCAGCATTTT.

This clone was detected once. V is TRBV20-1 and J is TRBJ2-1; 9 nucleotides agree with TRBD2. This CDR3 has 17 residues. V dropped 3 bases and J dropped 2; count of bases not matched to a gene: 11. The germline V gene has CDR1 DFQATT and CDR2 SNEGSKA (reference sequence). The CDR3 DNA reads TGCAGTGCTAGTCTCTGGTCTAGCGGGGCCCCCTACAATGAGCAGTTCTTC. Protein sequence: CSASLWSSGAPYNEQFF.

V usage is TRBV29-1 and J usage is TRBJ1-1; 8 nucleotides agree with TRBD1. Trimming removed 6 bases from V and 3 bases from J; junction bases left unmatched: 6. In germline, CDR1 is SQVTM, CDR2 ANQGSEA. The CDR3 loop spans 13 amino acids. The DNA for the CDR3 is TGCAGCGTCCAGGGGGCGGTGGACACTGAAGCTTTCTTT. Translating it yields CSVQGAVDTEAFF.

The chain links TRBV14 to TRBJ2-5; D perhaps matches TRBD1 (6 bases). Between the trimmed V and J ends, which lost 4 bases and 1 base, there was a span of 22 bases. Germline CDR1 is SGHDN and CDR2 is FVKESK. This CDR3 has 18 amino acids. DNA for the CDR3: TGTGCCAGCAGCCTACCACCTGCGCAGGGGTATAGCCAAGAGACCCAGTACTTC. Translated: CASSLPPAQGYSQETQYF.

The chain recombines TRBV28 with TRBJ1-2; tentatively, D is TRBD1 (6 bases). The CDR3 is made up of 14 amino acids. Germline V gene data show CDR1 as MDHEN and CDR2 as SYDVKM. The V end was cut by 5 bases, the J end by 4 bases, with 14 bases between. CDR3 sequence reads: CASSAQGTGYGYTF. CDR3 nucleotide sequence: TGTGCCAGCAGTGCACAGGGTACGGGCTATGGCTACACCTTC.

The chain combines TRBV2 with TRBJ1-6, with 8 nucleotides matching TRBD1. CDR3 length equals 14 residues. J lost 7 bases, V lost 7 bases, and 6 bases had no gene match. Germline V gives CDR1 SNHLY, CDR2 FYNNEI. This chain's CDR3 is CASKPGQVNSPLHF. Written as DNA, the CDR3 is TGTGCCAGCAAACCGGGACAGGTGAATTCACCCCTCCACTTT.

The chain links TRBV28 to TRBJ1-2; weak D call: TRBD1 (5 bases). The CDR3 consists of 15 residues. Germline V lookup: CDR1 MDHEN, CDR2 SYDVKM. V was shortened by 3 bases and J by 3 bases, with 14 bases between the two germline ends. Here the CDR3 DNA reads TGTGCCAGCAGTTTTTCAGGGTCCAGGGACTATGGCTACACCTTC. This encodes CASSFSGSRDYGYTF.

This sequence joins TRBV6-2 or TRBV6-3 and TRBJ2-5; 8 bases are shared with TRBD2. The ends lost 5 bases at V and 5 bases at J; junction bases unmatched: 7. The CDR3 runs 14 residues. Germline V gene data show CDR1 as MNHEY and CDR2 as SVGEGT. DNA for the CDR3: TGTGCCAGCAGTGCGGGGGGCCCCCGGGAGACCCAGTACTTC. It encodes CASSAGGPRETQYF.

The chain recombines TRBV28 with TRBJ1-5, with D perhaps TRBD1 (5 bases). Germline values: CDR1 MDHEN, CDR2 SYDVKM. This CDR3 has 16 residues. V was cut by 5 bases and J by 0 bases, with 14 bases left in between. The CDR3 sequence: CASSPRGQVSNQPQHF. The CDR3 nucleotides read TGTGCCAGCAGTCCAAGGGGTCAGGTTAGCAATCAGCCCCAGCATTTT. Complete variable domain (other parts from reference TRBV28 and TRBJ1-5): DVKVTQSSRYLVKRTGEKVFLECVQDMDHENMFWYRQDPGLGLRLIYFSYDVKMKEKGDIPEGYSVSREKKERFSLILESASTNQTSMYLCASSPRGQVSNQPQHFGDGTRLSIL.

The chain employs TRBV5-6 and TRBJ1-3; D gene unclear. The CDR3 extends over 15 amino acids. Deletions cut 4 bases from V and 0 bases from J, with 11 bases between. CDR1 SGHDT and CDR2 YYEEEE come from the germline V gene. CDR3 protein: CASSRRAYSGNTIYF. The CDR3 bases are TGTGCCAGCAGCCGCCGTGCGTACTCTGGAAACACCATATATTTT.

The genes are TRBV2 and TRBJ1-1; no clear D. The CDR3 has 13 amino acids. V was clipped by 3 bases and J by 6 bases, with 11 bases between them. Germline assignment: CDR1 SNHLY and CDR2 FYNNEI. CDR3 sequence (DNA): TGTGCCAGCAGTGACAGGCACCCCTCTGAAGCTTTCTTT. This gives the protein CASSDRHPSEAFF.